Shown below are 30 T cell receptor beta chains from a single sample sequenced in a study of cytomegalovirus exposure and HLA in healthy donors. Both 60 Vbeta primers and 13 Jbeta primers went into the PCR. Sequencing used immunoSEQ multiplex PCR; TCRdb keeps in-frame clones, though not all of them. The sample table sets out approximately 200,000 clones. The sample taken for sequencing was PBMCs. These receptors all come from a boy younger than 18 in good health and CMV-seronegative.

The CDR3 spells CASSSSDYTDTQYF. CDR3 coding DNA: TGTGCCAGCAGTAGTAGCGATTACACAGATACGCAGTATTTT. The rearrangement uses TRBV2 and TRBJ2-3; D might be TRBD2 (5 bases). The CDR3 consists of 14 residues. The germline V gene has CDR1 SNHLY and CDR2 FYNNEI. The ends were cut back, 5 bases at V and 2 bases at J, with 11 bases in the middle. The full variable domain, rest sourced from reference TRBV2 and TRBJ2-3, is EPEVTQTPSHQVTQMGQEVILRCVPISNHLYFYWYRQILGQKVEFLVSFYNNEISEKSEIFDDQFSVERPDGSNFTLKIRSTKLEDSAMYFCASSSSDYTDTQYFGPGTRLTVL.

V usage is TRBV7-8 and J usage is TRBJ2-3; TRBD2 is a possible D gene (5 bases). Germline values: CDR1 SGHVS, CDR2 FQNEAQ. Trimming removed 5 bases at V and 1 base at J, with 10 bases between. The length of the CDR3 is 14 residues. CDR3 protein: CASSPNGGTDTQYF. CDR3 nucleotides: TGTGCCAGCAGCCCAAACGGGGGCACAGATACGCAGTATTTT. Full variable domain (missing parts from reference TRBV7-8 and TRBJ2-3): GAGVSQSPRYKVAKRGQDVALRCDPISGHVSLFWYQQALGQGPEFLTYFQNEAQLDKSGLPSDRFFAERPEGSVSTLKIQRTQQEDSAVYLCASSPNGGTDTQYFGPGTRLTVL.

On this clone itself: The same CDR3 also results from other DNA sequences found in this sample. The genes are TRBV28 and TRBJ1-2; the match to TRBD1 covers 12 bases. Germline V gene lookup returns CDR1 MDHEN and CDR2 SYDVKM. CDR3 length: 13 amino acids. Germline trimming cut 6 bases from V and 8 bases from J; bases unmatched to any gene: 4. The CDR3 sequence: CASRGDRGRGYTF. As DNA, the CDR3 is TGTGCCAGCAGGGGGGACAGGGGGCGCGGCTACACCTTC.

The rearrangement links TRBV7-6 to TRBJ1-3; D is unresolved. V lost 7 bases and J lost 0, with 10 bases in between. The CDR3 runs 14 residues. CDR1 is SGHVS, CDR2 FNYEAQ, per germline. CDR3 in amino acids: CASTPSVSGNTIYF. CDR3 nucleotide sequence: TGTGCCAGCACCCCTAGTGTCTCTGGAAACACCATATATTTT.

The CDR3 DNA is TGTGCCAGCAGTTACTTAGGGCAGGGATATGGCTACACCTTC. The encoded protein is CASSYLGQGYGYTF. This rearrangement joins TRBV6-5 to TRBJ1-2; D is perhaps TRBD1 (5 bases). The CDR3 is 14 residues long. Germline V gene data show CDR1 as MNHEY and CDR2 as SVGAGI. With 1 base removed from V and 5 bases from J, the gap between germline ends came to 11 bases.

This sequence joins TRBV15 and TRBJ2-5; TRBD1 matches at 7 bases. J was trimmed by 3 bases and V by 5 bases; bases with no gene match: 6. The germline V gene has CDR1 LNHNV and CDR2 YYDKDF (reference sequence). The CDR3 runs 14 residues. The CDR3 sequence: CATSARTGEETQYF. CDR3 in DNA: TGTGCCACCAGCGCCCGGACAGGAGAAGAGACCCAGTACTTC. The whole variable domain, remainder taken from reference TRBV15 and TRBJ2-5, is DAMVIQNPRYQVTQFGKPVTLSCSQTLNHNVMYWYQQKSSQAPKLLFHYYDKDFNNEADTPDNFQSRRPNTSFCFLDIRSPGLGDTAMYLCATSARTGEETQYFGPGTRLLVL.

CDR3 DNA sequence: TGTGCCAGCAGTTTAACTAGCGGGAGACGCACAGATACGCAGTATTTT. Its protein is CASSLTSGRRTDTQYF. The chain carries TRBV28 and TRBJ2-3; 11 positions match TRBD2. V was clipped by 2 bases and J by 1 base; unmatched bases: 2. This CDR3 comprises 16 residues. Per germline, CDR1 MDHEN and CDR2 SYDVKM.

V usage is TRBV7-2 and J usage is TRBJ2-7, with D unresolved. The germline V and J ends were trimmed by 6 bases and 2 bases, with 14 bases remaining between them. Germline V CDR1 and CDR2: SGHTA, FQGNSA. This CDR3 has 14 amino acids. The CDR3 region has the DNA TGTGCCAGCAGTATTTCACCCGGAGCCTACGAGCAGTACTTC. It translates to CASSISPGAYEQYF.

The rearrangement links TRBV19 to TRBJ1-2; D unresolved. From germline, CDR1 is LNHDA and CDR2 SQIVND (reference sequence). The CDR3 runs to 13 residues. Trimming pared 7 bases from V and 1 base from J, leaving 10 bases between. CDR3 nucleotide sequence: TGTGCCAGTAACTCCGAGTTTAACTATGGCTACACCTTC. This translates into CASNSEFNYGYTF.

On this clone itself: This sample also contains other DNA sequences that code for the same CDR3. This rearrangement joins TRBV27 to TRBJ2-4; 7 bases fit TRBD2. The CDR3 is 20 residues long. Unmatched junction bases numbered 20, after V lost 6 bases and J lost 0 bases. The germline gives CDR1 MNHEY, CDR2 SMNVEV (reference sequence). The CDR3: CASRLRWQGGENVAKNIQYF. CDR3 DNA sequence: TGTGCCAGCAGGCTCAGGTGGCAGGGAGGGGAAAACGTAGCCAAAAACATTCAGTACTTC.

The chain joins TRBV6-5 to TRBJ2-5; 9 bases map to TRBD2. The V gene end was trimmed by 7 bases and the J gene end by 4 bases; junction bases not matched to a gene: 4. Looked up from germline, CDR1 is MNHEY and CDR2 is SVGAGI. The length of the CDR3 is 13 residues. The CDR3 sequence is CASNSGGLETQYF. As DNA, the CDR3 is TGTGCCAGCAATAGCGGGGGACTAGAGACCCAGTACTTC.

The V gene is TRBV6-1, the J gene TRBJ2-3; D call uncertain. Trimming took 1 base from V and 0 from J, leaving 11 bases between them. The germline gives CDR1 MNHNS, CDR2 SASEGT. CDR3 length equals 16 residues. The CDR3 DNA reads as TGTGCCAGCAGTGAAGTCGATAGCCCTAGCACAGATACGCAGTATTTT. Its protein is CASSEVDSPSTDTQYF.

This chain joins TRBV5-1 and TRBJ2-6; no reliable D call. The ends were cut back, 0 bases at V and 4 bases at J, with 8 bases in the middle. The CDR3 totals 15 residues. CDR1 is SGHRS and CDR2 is YFSETQ in the germline V gene. The CDR3 spells CASSLVQSGANVLTF. The DNA for the CDR3 is TGCGCCAGCAGCTTGGTCCAGTCAGGGGCCAACGTCCTGACTTTC.

J is TRBJ1-6 and V is TRBV5-4; 8 bases map to TRBD1. Germline V lookup: CDR1 SGHNT, CDR2 YYREEE (reference sequence). There are 13 residues in the CDR3. Trimming took 4 bases from V and 13 from J; bases not matched to a gene: 7. The CDR3 is CASSGPDRVPLHF. For the CDR3, the DNA is TGTGCCAGCAGCGGCCCGGACAGGGTCCCCCTCCACTTT. Supplemented by reference TRBV5-4 and TRBJ1-6, the full variable domain reads ETGVTQSPTHLIKTRGQQVTLRCSSQSGHNTVSWYQQALGQGPQFIFQYYREEENGRGNFPPRFSGLQFPNYSSELNVNALELDDSALYLCASSGPDRVPLHFGNGTRLTVT.

The V and J genes are TRBV5-1 and TRBJ1-2; TRBD1 matches 10 bases. The germline V gene has CDR1 SGHRS and CDR2 YFSETQ. The CDR3 runs to 17 residues. V lost 1 base to trimming and J lost 4 bases; unmatched junction nucleotides: 10. The CDR3 loop is CASSLSRDRGGIYGYTF. The CDR3, as DNA: TGCGCCAGCAGCTTGTCCCGGGACAGGGGCGGTATCTATGGCTACACCTTC.

V and J are TRBV2 and TRBJ1-1; the match to TRBD1 covers 12 bases. This CDR3 contains 14 residues. The ends lost 5 bases at V and 4 bases at J; junction bases unmatched: 2. Germline lookup yields CDR1 SNHLY and CDR2 FYNNEI. CDR3: CASSRDRGLTEAFF. CDR3 sequence (DNA): TGTGCCAGCAGTCGGGACAGGGGGCTCACTGAAGCTTTCTTT.

The chain recombines TRBV6-1 with TRBJ2-7; 11 positions agree with TRBD2. CDR3 length: 15 residues. J lost 0 bases, V lost 4 bases, and 2 bases had no gene match. The V gene's germline CDR1 is MNHNS and CDR2 SASEGT. CDR3 amino acids: CASSALAGDSYEQYF. The CDR3 nucleotides read TGTGCCAGCAGTGCACTAGCGGGGGACTCCTACGAGCAGTACTTC.

The gene calls are TRBV4-1 and TRBJ2-1; 9 nucleotides line up with TRBD2. The CDR3 is 21 residues long. CDR1 is MGHRA, CDR2 YSYEKL, per germline. V lost 3 bases and J lost 4; bases outside the gene matches: 22. Written as DNA, the CDR3 is TGCGCCAGCAGCCACCGGGGTATGGCGGGGGGGCGGGAGTGGGTTTACAATGAGCAGTTCTTC. It encodes CASSHRGMAGGREWVYNEQFF.

The CDR3 loop reads CASSPRGESYNSPLHF. The CDR3 DNA reads as TGTGCCAGTAGTCCCCGGGGAGAATCCTATAATTCACCCCTCCACTTT. The rearrangement joins TRBV19 to TRBJ1-6; D is unresolved. Germline V gives CDR1 LNHDA, CDR2 SQIVND (reference sequence). Trimming removed 5 bases at V and 1 base at J, with 12 bases between. The CDR3 sequence is 16 residues long.

This chain connects TRBV2 to TRBJ2-5; D possibly corresponds to TRBD1 (5 bases). Trimming removed 7 bases at V and 5 bases at J, with 11 bases between. The germline gives CDR1 SNHLY, CDR2 FYNNEI. The CDR3 consists of 12 residues. CDR3 region: CASKVGPETQYF. The CDR3, as DNA: TGTGCCAGCAAGGTGGGGCCTGAGACCCAGTACTTC.

The rearrangement links TRBV14 to TRBJ2-2; perhaps TRBD1 as D (6 bases). This CDR3 contains 15 residues. Germline CDR1 is SGHDN and CDR2 is FVKESK. The V and J ends lost 4 bases and 1 base respectively, with 10 bases between them. CDR3 DNA: TGTGCCAGCAGCCTACAGGGAATGAACACCGGGGAGCTGTTTTTT. This codes for CASSLQGMNTGELFF. Variable domain in full (rest from reference TRBV14 and TRBJ2-2): EAGVTQFPSHSVIEKGQTVTLRCDPISGHDNLYWYRRVMGKEIKFLLHFVKESKQDESGMPNNRFLAERTGGTYSTLKVQPAELEDSGVYFCASSLQGMNTGELFFGEGSRLTVL.

The chain recombines TRBV19 with TRBJ2-1; 12 bases line up with TRBD2. Germline V gene sequence: CDR1 LNHDA, CDR2 SQIVND (reference sequence). CDR3 length: 21 amino acids. Trimming cost V 0 bases and J 0 bases; bases outside gene matches: 12. The CDR3 spells CASSIDRRTSGDWSSYNEQFF. In DNA, the CDR3 is TGTGCCAGTAGTATAGATCGAAGGACTAGCGGGGACTGGAGCTCCTACAATGAGCAGTTCTTC.

The CDR3 DNA follows: TGCAGTGCGTCAAAAGAGACCCAGTACTTC. This sequence encodes CSASKETQYF. The rearrangement links TRBV20-1 to TRBJ2-5; no firm D call. V lost 6 bases and J 3 bases, leaving 5 bases between the germline ends. Germline values: CDR1 DFQATT, CDR2 SNEGSKA (reference sequence). CDR3 length: 10 residues.

V gene TRBV5-1 combines with J gene TRBJ2-3; 8 bases align to TRBD2. There are 16 residues in the CDR3. Germline CDR1 is SGHRS and CDR2 is YFSETQ. Unmatched junction bases numbered 8, after V lost 4 bases and J lost 1 base. Written as DNA, the CDR3 is TGCGCCAGCAGCCGCCCCCCAGCGGGGGGCACAGATACGCAGTATTTT. It translates to CASSRPPAGGTDTQYF.

The CDR3 DNA follows: TGTGCCAGCAGCTTCAGACTAGCGGCAGATACGCAGTATTTT. It encodes CASSFRLAADTQYF. The chain joins TRBV7-6 to TRBJ2-3, with 9 bases matching TRBD2. The CDR3 consists of 14 residues. The junction had 2 bases not matched to a gene; V was cut back by 3 bases and J by 4 bases. CDR1 and CDR2 from the germline V gene are SGHVS and FNYEAQ.

The rearrangement links TRBV7-2 to TRBJ2-1, with D tentatively TRBD1 (6 bases). In germline, CDR1 is SGHTA, CDR2 FQGNSA. The CDR3 runs 12 residues. The V end was cut by 6 bases, the J end by 7 bases, with 10 bases between. The CDR3 is CASRAQGNEQFF. CDR3 sequence (DNA): TGTGCCAGCAGAGCGCAGGGGAATGAGCAGTTCTTC.

The chain is built from TRBV5-3 and TRBJ2-7; 8 bases fit TRBD1. TRBV5-3 belongs to the ORF category, with a function that is uncertain. V shed 5 bases and J 5 bases; nucleotides not matched to a gene: 12. CDR3 length: 15 amino acids. The CDR3 sequence is CARSNGQGGAHEQYF. As DNA, the CDR3 is TGTGCCAGAAGTAACGGACAGGGAGGAGCCCACGAGCAGTACTTC.

The chain employs TRBV5-1 and TRBJ2-3; 11 bases fit TRBD2. The germline V gene has CDR1 SGHRS and CDR2 YFSETQ. The CDR3 loop spans 14 amino acids. The junction had 2 bases not matched to a gene; V was cut back by 4 bases and J by 4 bases. This CDR3 is CASSGLAGSDTQYF. The CDR3 nucleotides read TGCGCCAGCAGCGGACTAGCGGGTTCAGATACGCAGTATTTT.

The chain carries TRBV11-2 and TRBJ2-2, with 7 bases fitting TRBD2. With 5 bases clipped from V and 6 bases from J, the junction kept 15 bases outside the gene matches. Germline CDR1 SGHAT, CDR2 FQNNGV. The CDR3 totals 17 residues. The CDR3: CASSTTRPTRGAGELFF. The CDR3 region has the DNA TGTGCCAGCAGCACCACTAGACCCACCCGGGGGGCCGGGGAGCTGTTTTTT.

In DNA, the CDR3 is TGTGCCTGGAGTCCCGGTACTGAAGCTTTCTTT. It yields the protein CAWSPGTEAFF. The chain couples TRBV30 to TRBJ1-1; D uncertain. V lost 2 bases, J lost 5 bases, and 6 bases lay in between. The CDR3 has 11 amino acids. CDR1 and CDR2 (germline): GTSNPN, SVGIG (reference sequence). Using reference TRBV30 and TRBJ1-1 for the parts outside the CDR3, the full variable domain is SQTIHQWPATLVQPVGSPLSLECTVEGTSNPNLYWYRQAAGRGLQLLFYSVGIGQISSEVPQNLSASRPQDRQFILSSKKLLLSDSGFYLCAWSPGTEAFFGQGTRLTVV.